The clone carrying this T cell receptor beta chain was seen many times. As yet, its antigen is unknown. The data were obtained in a study of T cells in Graves' hyperthyroidism and ophthalmopathy. Study observations and caveats: Among thyroid clonotypes expanded above 0.001, most also appeared in blood.

The TCR beta CDR3 regions underwent amplification using RNA transcripts as the source. Primed by the HTBI set, a first-round RT-PCR was run on the TCR CDR3. TCRdb recomputed calls from the multiplex PCR reads with MiXCR, one row per CDR3 protein. The sample includes around 450,000 distinct CDR3 sequences, 15% to 18% of them seen just once. CDR1 and CDR2 from the germline V gene are SGHTA and FQGNSA. The CDR3 covers 12 residues. The germline V and J ends were trimmed by 2 bases and 4 bases, with 5 bases remaining between them. The TCR sequence derives from a woman younger than 30 with Graves' hyperthyroidism. The sequenced sample consisted of blood. The J gene is TRBJ1-2, the V gene TRBV7-2; D ambiguous. The DNA of the CDR3 is TGTGCCAGCAGCTTACAGCCCTATGGCTACACCTTC. Translated: CASSLQPYGYTF.